The clone carrying this T cell receptor beta chain was seen a handful of times. Its antigen is unknown. These data originate in a study of early T cells in non-severe SARS-CoV-2 infection. Study background: Chains were not paired, and sequencing was done on bulk RNA from unsorted whole blood. Study results and caveats: Matching with VDJdb favored anti-spike CD8 responses (missing private and CD4 specificities).

Individually, cDNA molecules had unique molecular identifiers attached to them. MiXCR was run by TCRdb on the 5' RACE reads, yielding one entry per CDR3 protein. The sample shows about 70,000 distinct CDR3 sequences, around 13% of them seen only once. Germline CDR1 is SGHTA and CDR2 is FQGNSA. The CDR3 consists of 15 residues. V lost 5 bases and J lost 5; bases outside the gene matches: 9. This clonotype was sampled from an adult who was a healthcare worker with PCR-confirmed SARS-CoV-2 infection or an uninfected control (not recorded which). The sample in question was whole blood, obtained at baseline. V and J are TRBV7-2 and TRBJ2-3, with TRBD2 matching 8 bases. CDR3 sequence (DNA): TGTGCCAGCAGCCAAGGCCCCGGGAGGGGAGATACGCAGTATTTT. Residues: CASSQGPGRGDTQYF. The full variable domain, its missing parts supplied by reference TRBV7-2 and TRBJ2-3, is GAGVSQSPSNKVTEKGKDVELRCDPISGHTALYWYRQSLGQGLEFLIYFQGNSAPDKSGLPSDRFSAERTGGSVSTLTIQRTQQEDSAVYLCASSQGPGRGDTQYFGPGTRLTVL.